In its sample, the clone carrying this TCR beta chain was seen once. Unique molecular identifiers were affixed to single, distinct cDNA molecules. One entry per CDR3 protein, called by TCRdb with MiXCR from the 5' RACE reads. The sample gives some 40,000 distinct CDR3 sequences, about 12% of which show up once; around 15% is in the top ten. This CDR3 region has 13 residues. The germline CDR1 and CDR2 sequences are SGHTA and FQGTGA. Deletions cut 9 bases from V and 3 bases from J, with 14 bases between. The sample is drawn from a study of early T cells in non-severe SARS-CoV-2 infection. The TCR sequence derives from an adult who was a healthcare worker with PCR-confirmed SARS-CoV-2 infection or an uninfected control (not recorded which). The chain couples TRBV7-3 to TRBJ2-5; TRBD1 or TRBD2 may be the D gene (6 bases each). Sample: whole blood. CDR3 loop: CASSRGVKETQYF. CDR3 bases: TGTGCCAGTTCAAGGGGGGTGAAAGAGACCCAGTACTTC.